Shown below are 8 T cell receptor beta chains from a single sample sequenced in a study of T cell responses to AZD1222 COVID-19 vaccine (dated by TCRdb to 2020 to 2023). Libraries were made using the immunoSEQ multiplex PCR assay. TCRdb holds this immuneACCESS table with in-frame rearrangements only. Some clones are missing; in checked studies, unresolved V genes explain under half, and the rest has no known cause. The sample records about 150,000 clones, about 90% of which are singletons. About 9% of the sample belongs to the ten largest clones. The intended sense of this specimen's time point label: about 28 days (+/-7) after the second vaccine dose. The specimen was peripheral blood, collected 28 days after the second AZD1222 dose. These receptors all come from an adult who received the AZD1222 COVID-19 vaccine.

This sequence joins TRBV19 and TRBJ1-6; no clear D. Germline V gene lookup returns CDR1 LNHDA and CDR2 SQIVND (reference sequence). V lost 0 bases, J lost 9 bases, and 6 bases lay in between. This CDR3 comprises 13 residues. CDR3 sequence reads: CASSIDEASPLHF. The CDR3 nucleotides are TGTGCCAGTAGTATAGATGAGGCTTCACCCCTCCACTTT.

The chain couples TRBV28 to TRBJ1-5; D uncertain. CDR1 is MDHEN and CDR2 is SYDVKM in the germline V gene. There are 12 residues in the CDR3. V was pared by 6 bases and J by 4 bases, with 7 bases between. CDR3: CASRILNQPQHF. As DNA, the CDR3 is TGTGCCAGCAGGATACTAAATCAGCCCCAGCATTTT.

This clone was observed once. The V call is TRBV28, the J call TRBJ2-4; D gene uncertain. V shed 1 base and J shed 8 bases, with 12 bases lying between them. The CDR3 contains 14 residues. Germline CDR1 reads MDHEN; CDR2 reads SYDVKM. This CDR3 reads CASSLSPLQDIQYF. CDR3 bases: TGTGCCAGCAGTTTATCACCCCTCCAGGACATTCAGTACTTC.

The V and J genes are TRBV29-1 and TRBJ1-2; D perhaps matches TRBD1 (6 bases). The CDR3 sequence is 15 residues long. Germline V CDR1 and CDR2: SQVTM, ANQGSEA. Here the CDR3 DNA reads TGCCGCGCGGGGGGTGGTCGGGCTGCGGGGGCCGGCTACACCTTC. Amino acid sequence: CRAGGGRAAGAGYTF.

V and J are TRBV11-1 and TRBJ2-1; 8 bases are shared with TRBD2. CDR3 size: 15 residues. V trimming: 2 bases; J trimming: 7 bases; junction bases outside the gene matches: 7. CDR1 SGHAT and CDR2 FQDESV come from the germline V gene (reference sequence). CDR3 nucleotides: TGTGCCAGCAGCTTATACTGGACGGGGGGGAATGAGCAGTTCTTC. The encoded protein is CASSLYWTGGNEQFF.

The gene calls are TRBV7-6 and TRBJ2-5; D possibly matches TRBD1 or TRBD2 (5 bases each). Germline V CDR1 and CDR2: SGHVS, FNYEAQ. The CDR3 runs to 15 residues. V lost 5 bases, J lost 2 bases, and 15 bases lay in between. Written as DNA, the CDR3 is TGTGCCAGCAGCCCCTGGGGGAGCGGTCAAGAGACCCAGTACTTC. Amino acid sequence: CASSPWGSGQETQYF.

V gene TRBV19 combines with J gene TRBJ1-1; the match to TRBD1 covers 7 bases. The length of the CDR3 is 13 residues. Germline CDR1 LNHDA, CDR2 SQIVND (reference sequence). After removal of 5 bases from V and 6 bases from J, the junction contained 6 bases not matched to a gene. The CDR3 reads CASSHGTAAEAFF. The CDR3 DNA sequence: TGTGCCAGTAGTCACGGGACAGCTGCTGAAGCTTTCTTT.

In this sample, this clone turned up once. This sequence joins TRBV27 and TRBJ2-5; 7 bases fit TRBD1. Germline CDR1 MNHEY, CDR2 SMNVEV (reference sequence). V trimming: 5 bases; J trimming: 2 bases; junction bases outside the gene matches: 5. The CDR3 has 14 amino acids. CDR3 DNA sequence: TGTGCCAGCAGTCCGACAGGGTGGCAAGAGACCCAGTACTTC. Translating gives CASSPTGWQETQYF.